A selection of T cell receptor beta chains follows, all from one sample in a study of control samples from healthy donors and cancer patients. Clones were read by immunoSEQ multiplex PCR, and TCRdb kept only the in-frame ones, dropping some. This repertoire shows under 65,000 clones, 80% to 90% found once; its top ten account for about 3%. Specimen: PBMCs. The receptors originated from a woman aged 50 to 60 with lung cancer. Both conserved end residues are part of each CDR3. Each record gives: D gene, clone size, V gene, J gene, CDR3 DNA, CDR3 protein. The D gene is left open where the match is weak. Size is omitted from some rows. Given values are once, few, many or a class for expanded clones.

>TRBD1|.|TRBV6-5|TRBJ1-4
TGTGCCAGCAGGCCCTGGCAGGGGGACGAAAAACTGTTTTTT
CASRPWQGDEKLFF
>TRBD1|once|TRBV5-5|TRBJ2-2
TGTGCCAGCAGCTTGAAAGGATGGACAGGGGGTCTCGCGAACACCGGGGAGCTGTTTTTT
CASSLKGWTGGLANTGELFF
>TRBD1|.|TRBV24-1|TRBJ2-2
TGTGCCACCAGTGACAAGGACAGGGGTTGGACCGGGGAGCTGTTTTTT
CATSDKDRGWTGELFF
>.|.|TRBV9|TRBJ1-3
TGTGCCAGCAGCGTAGCGGCACAAAGCTCTGGAAACACCATATATTTT
CASSVAAQSSGNTIYF
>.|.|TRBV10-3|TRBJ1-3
TGTGCCATCAATCCGGACCTCTCTGGAAACACCATATATTTT
CAINPDLSGNTIYF
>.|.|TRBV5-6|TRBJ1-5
TGTGCCAGCAGCTTGGCCGGTAATCAGCCCCAGCATTTT
CASSLAGNQPQHF
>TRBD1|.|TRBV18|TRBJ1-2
TGTGCCAGCTCACCTGAGACAGGGTCGGGGACCTTC
CASSPETGSGTF
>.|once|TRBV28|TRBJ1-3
TGTGCCAGCGGGGGCTCTGGAAACACCATATATTTT
CASGGSGNTIYF
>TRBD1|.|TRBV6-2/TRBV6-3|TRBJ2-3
TGTGCCAGCAGTTATAAGGGACAGGGCTCAGATACGCAGTATTTT
CASSYKGQGSDTQYF
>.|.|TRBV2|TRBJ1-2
TGTGCCAGCACCTTCGGCTTTCGGAACTATGGCTACACCTTC
CASTFGFRNYGYTF
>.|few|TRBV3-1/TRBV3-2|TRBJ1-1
TGTGCCAGCAGCCAAAACAGGGTCATCACTGAAGCTTTCTTT
CASSQNRVITEAFF
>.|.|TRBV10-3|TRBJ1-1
TGTGCCCTAAGGGCTGTTTCGAACACTGAAGCTTTCTTT
CALRAVSNTEAFF
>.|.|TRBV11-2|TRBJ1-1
TGTGCCAGCAGCCCCGCCTACAGCCTCATGAACACTGAAGCTTTCTTT
CASSPAYSLMNTEAFF
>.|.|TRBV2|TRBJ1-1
TGTGCCAGCAGACAGATGAACACTGAAGCTTTCTTT
CASRQMNTEAFF
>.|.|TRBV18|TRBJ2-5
TGTGCCAGCTCACCGAGACAGGTTCAAGAGACCCAGTACTTC
CASSPRQVQETQYF
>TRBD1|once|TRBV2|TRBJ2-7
TGTGCCAGCAGTGTGGAGACAGGGCCCCTCGAGCAGTACTTC
CASSVETGPLEQYF
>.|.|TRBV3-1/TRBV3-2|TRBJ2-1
TGTGCCAGCAGCCAAGGTGGGAGCTCCTACAATGAGCAGTTCTTC
CASSQGGSSYNEQFF
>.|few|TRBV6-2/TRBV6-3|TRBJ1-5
TGTGCCAGCAGTTACGGTGGTATTCAGCCCCAGCATTTT
CASSYGGIQPQHF
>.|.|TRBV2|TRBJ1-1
TGTGCCAGCAGTGCCCTCTCTATACGGGAAAACACTGAAGCTTTCTTT
CASSALSIRENTEAFF
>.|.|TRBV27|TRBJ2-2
TGTGCCAGCAGTTTAATTGGGAATAAGGGGGAGCTGTTTTTT
CASSLIGNKGELFF
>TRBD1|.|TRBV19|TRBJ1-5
TGTGCCAGTAGGAAACAGGGGGTGTTTAGCAATCAGCCCCAGCATTTT
CASRKQGVFSNQPQHF
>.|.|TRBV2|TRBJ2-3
TGTGCCAGCAGTGAATTGGACGGCGGAGTAGATACGCAGTATTTT
CASSELDGGVDTQYF
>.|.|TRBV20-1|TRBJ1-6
TGCAGTGCTAGTCGCGGGCGAAAATCCTATAATTCACCCCTCCACTTT
CSASRGRKSYNSPLHF
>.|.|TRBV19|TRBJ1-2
TGTGCCAGTAGTATGGTAAACAGGCCGGTTGATGGCTACACCTTC
CASSMVNRPVDGYTF
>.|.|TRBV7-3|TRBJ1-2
TGTGCCAGCAGCCCGGGGGTGGGGAAGGACTATGGCTACACCTTC
CASSPGVGKDYGYTF
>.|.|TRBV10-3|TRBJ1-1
TGTGCCAGGCGACAGAATATGAACACTGAAGCTTTCTTT
CARRQNMNTEAFF
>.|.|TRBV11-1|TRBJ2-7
TGTGCCAGCAGCTTAAACCAGGAGGAGCAGTACTTC
CASSLNQEEQYF
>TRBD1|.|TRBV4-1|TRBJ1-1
TGCGCCAGCAGCCAGGCCGGGACAGGGGGAGCTTTCTTT
CASSQAGTGGAFF
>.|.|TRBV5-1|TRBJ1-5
TGCGCCAGCAGCTTGGGGCGGGGGAACAATCAGCCCCAGCATTTT
CASSLGRGNNQPQHF
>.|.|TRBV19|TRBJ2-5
TGTGCCAGTAGTATCTCTGGCCGCCCCCAAGAGACCCAGTACTTC
CASSISGRPQETQYF
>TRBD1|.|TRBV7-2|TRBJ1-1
TGTGCCAGCACACAGGGGATTTTACCTGAAGCTTTCTTT
CASTQGILPEAFF
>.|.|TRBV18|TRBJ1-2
TGTGCCAGCTCACCACGAGTCAGTGACTATGGCTACACCTTC
CASSPRVSDYGYTF
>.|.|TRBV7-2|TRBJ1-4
TGTGCCAGCAGACGGACACCAACTAATGAAAAACTGTTTTTT
CASRRTPTNEKLFF
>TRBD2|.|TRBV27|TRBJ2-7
TGTGCCAGCAGTTCACTAGCGGGGGGTTCCTACGAGCAGTACTTC
CASSSLAGGSYEQYF
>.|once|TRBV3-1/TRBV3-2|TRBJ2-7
TGTGCCAGCAGCCAAGAAGGTAGGAAGTACTTC
CASSQEGRKYF
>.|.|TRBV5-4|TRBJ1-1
TGTGCCAGCAGTCTAGACGGCACTGAAGCTTTCTTT
CASSLDGTEAFF
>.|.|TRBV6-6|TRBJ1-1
TGTGCCAGCAGTCCCCGCGGGACCCTGAACACTGAAGCTTTCTTT
CASSPRGTLNTEAFF
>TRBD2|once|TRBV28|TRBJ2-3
TGTGCCAGCAGTTTATCAGCGGGGGTGACCACAGATACGCAGTATTTT
CASSLSAGVTTDTQYF
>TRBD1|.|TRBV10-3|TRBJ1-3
TGTGCCATCAGGAGGACAGGGATCTCTGGAAACACCATATATTTT
CAIRRTGISGNTIYF
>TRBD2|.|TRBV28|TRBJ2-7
TGTGCCAGCAGTTCGACTAGCGGGGGAACCTACGAGCAGTACTTC
CASSSTSGGTYEQYF
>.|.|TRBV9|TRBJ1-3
TGTGCCAGCAGCGTAGATCCGGCTGGAAACACCATATATTTT
CASSVDPAGNTIYF
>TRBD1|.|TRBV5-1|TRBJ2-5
TGCGCCAGCAGCCCGAGACAGGGGGCGTCCCGGGCAGAGACCCAGTACTTC
CASSPRQGASRAETQYF
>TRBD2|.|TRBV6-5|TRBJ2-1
TGTGCCTCCCGGGTGACTAGCGGGGGGGCGGGTGAGCAGTTCTTC
CASRVTSGGAGEQFF